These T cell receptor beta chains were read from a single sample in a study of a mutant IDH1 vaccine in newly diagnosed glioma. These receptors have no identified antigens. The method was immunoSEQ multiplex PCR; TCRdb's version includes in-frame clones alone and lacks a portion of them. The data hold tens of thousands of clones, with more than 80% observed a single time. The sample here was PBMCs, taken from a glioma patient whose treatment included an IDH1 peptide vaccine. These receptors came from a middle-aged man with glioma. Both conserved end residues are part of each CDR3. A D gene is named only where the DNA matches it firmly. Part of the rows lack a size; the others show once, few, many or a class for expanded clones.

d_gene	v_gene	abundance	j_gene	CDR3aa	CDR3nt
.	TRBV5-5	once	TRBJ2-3	CASSQDGVADTQYF	TGTGCCAGCAGCCAGGACGGTGTCGCAGATACGCAGTATTTT
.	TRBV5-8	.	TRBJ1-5	CASSLSLGGNQPQHF	TGTGCCAGCAGCTTGAGCCTTGGGGGAAATCAGCCCCAGCATTTT
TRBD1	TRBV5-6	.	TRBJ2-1	CASSLRRPTGEFF	TGTGCCAGCAGCTTAAGAAGGCCGACAGGGGAGTTCTTC
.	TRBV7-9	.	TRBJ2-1	CASSLSTVNNEQFF	TGTGCCAGCAGCTTATCAACAGTAAACAATGAGCAGTTCTTC
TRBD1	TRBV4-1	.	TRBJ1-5	CASSQVDREKQPQHF	TGCGCCAGCAGCCAGGTGGACAGGGAAAAACAGCCCCAGCATTTT
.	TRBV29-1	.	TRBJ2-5	CSVPGERWETQYF	TGCAGCGTCCCCGGTGAAAGATGGGAGACCCAGTACTTC
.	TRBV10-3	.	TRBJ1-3	CAISDVRGDAGNTIYF	TGTGCCATCAGTGACGTCCGGGGGGATGCTGGAAACACCATATATTTT
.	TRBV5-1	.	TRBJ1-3	CASRPDGNTIYF	TGCGCCAGCAGGCCGGATGGAAACACCATATATTTT
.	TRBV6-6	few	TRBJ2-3	CATATAGITDTQYF	TGTGCCACTGCTACCGCGGGAATCACAGATACGCAGTATTTT
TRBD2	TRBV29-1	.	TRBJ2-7	CSASGSSYEQYF	TGCAGCGCTAGCGGGAGCTCCTACGAGCAGTACTTC
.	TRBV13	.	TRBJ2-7	CASSVSSYEQYF	TGTGCCAGCAGCGTTTCCTCCTACGAGCAGTACTTC
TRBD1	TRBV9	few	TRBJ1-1	CASSATGVGTEAFF	TGTGCCAGCAGCGCGACAGGGGTAGGGACTGAAGCTTTCTTT
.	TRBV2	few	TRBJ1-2	CASSEPSLGGVSLYGYTF	TGTGCCAGCAGTGAGCCTTCCCTGGGCGGGGTGTCCCTCTATGGCTACACCTTC
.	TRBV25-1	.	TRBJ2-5	CASRGHGKETQYF	TGTGCCAGCAGAGGACATGGGAAGGAGACCCAGTACTTC
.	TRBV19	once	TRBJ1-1	CASRKQGTEAFF	TGTGCCAGTAGGAAACAGGGAACTGAAGCTTTCTTT
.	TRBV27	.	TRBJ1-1	CASRTRAGNTEAFF	TGTGCCAGCAGGACCCGAGCGGGGAACACTGAAGCTTTCTTT
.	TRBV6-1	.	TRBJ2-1	CASGSYNEQFF	TGTGCCAGCGGCAGTTACAATGAGCAGTTCTTC
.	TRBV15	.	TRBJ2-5	CATRSQGIETQYF	TGTGCCACCAGGTCACAGGGAATCGAGACCCAGTACTTC
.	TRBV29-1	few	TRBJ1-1	CSVEWEEAFF	TGCAGCGTTGAGTGGGAAGAAGCTTTCTTT
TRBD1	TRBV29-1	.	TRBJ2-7	CSVGQGGAYEQYF	TGCAGCGTGGGACAGGGGGGTGCCTACGAGCAGTACTTC
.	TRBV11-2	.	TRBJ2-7	CASSVDRSGQYF	TGTGCCAGCAGCGTTGACAGATCAGGACAGTACTTC
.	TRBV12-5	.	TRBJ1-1	CASGIGTGSDTEAFF	TGTGCTAGTGGTATCGGGACGGGGAGCGACACTGAAGCTTTCTTT
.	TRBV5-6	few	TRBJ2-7	CASSMITGDEQYF	TGTGCCAGCAGCATGATCACCGGGGACGAGCAGTACTTC
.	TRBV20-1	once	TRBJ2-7	CSATGDEQYF	TGCAGTGCTACGGGGGACGAGCAGTACTTC
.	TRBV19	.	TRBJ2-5	CASSGVGVERETQYF	TGTGCCAGTAGTGGGGTAGGGGTGGAGAGGGAGACCCAGTACTTC
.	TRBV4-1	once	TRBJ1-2	CASSPGNIAGYTF	TGCGCCAGCAGCCCCGGGAATATCGCGGGGTACACCTTC
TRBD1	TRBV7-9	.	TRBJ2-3	CASSLVDRGLQDTQYF	TGTGCCAGCAGCTTAGTTGATAGGGGGCTTCAAGATACGCAGTATTTT
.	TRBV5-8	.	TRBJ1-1	CATSGGTDNTEAFF	TGTGCCACTTCCGGGGGGACCGATAACACTGAAGCTTTCTTT
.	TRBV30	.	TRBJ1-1	CAWSPRGMFLVEAFF	TGTGCCTGGAGTCCAAGGGGTATGTTTTTGGTTGAAGCTTTCTTT
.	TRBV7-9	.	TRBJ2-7	CASSLLETGEQYF	TGTGCCAGCAGCTTACTGGAAACCGGCGAGCAGTACTTC
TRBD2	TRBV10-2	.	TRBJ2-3	CASIGGTDTQYF	TGCGCCAGCATCGGGGGGACAGATACGCAGTATTTT
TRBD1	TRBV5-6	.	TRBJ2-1	CASSRGQGHNEQFF	TGTGCCAGCAGCCGGGGACAGGGCCACAATGAGCAGTTCTTC
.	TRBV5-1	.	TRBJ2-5	CASSPDGGREETQYF	TGCGCCAGCAGCCCGGATGGGGGAAGGGAAGAGACCCAGTACTTC
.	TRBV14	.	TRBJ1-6	CASSQVRTAPNSPLHF	TGTGCCAGCAGCCAAGTACGGACAGCTCCTAATTCACCCCTCCACTTT
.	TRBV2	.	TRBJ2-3	CASTERPTDTQYF	TGTGCCAGCACCGAGAGGCCCACAGATACGCAGTATTTT
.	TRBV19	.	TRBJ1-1	CASSNRENTEAFF	TGTGCTTCTTCAAACAGGGAGAACACTGAAGCTTTCTTT
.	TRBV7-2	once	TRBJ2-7	CASSLTGVDYEQYF	TGTGCCAGCAGCTTAACCGGGGTTGACTACGAGCAGTACTTC
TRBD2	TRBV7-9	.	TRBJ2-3	CASSLGGLVGTDTQYF	TGTGCCAGCAGCTTGGGGGGACTAGTCGGCACAGATACGCAGTATTTT
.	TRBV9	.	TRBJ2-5	CASSVGPTGTQETQYF	TGTGCCAGCAGCGTAGGCCCGACAGGGACTCAAGAGACCCAGTACTTC
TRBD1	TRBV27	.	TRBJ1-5	CATRPGQWSQPQHF	TGTGCCACCCGACCGGGACAGTGGAGTCAGCCCCAGCATTTT
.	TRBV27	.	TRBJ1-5	CASSFRGYNQPQHF	TGTGCCAGCAGTTTCAGGGGTTACAATCAGCCCCAGCATTTT
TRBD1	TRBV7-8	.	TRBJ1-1	CASSLEGANTEAFF	TGTGCCAGCAGCTTGGAGGGGGCTAACACTGAAGCTTTCTTT
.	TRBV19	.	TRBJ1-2	CASSITGSEDGYTF	TGTGCCAGTAGTATTACAGGGTCAGAGGATGGCTACACCTTC
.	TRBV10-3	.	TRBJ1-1	CAISTEGLAYTEAFF	TGTGCCATCAGTACGGAGGGACTTGCATACACTGAAGCTTTCTTT
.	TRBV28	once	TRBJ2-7	CASYTRNSYEQYF	TGTGCCAGCTATACAAGAAACTCCTACGAGCAGTACTTC
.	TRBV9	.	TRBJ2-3	CASSPDTSTDTQYF	TGTGCCAGCAGCCCCGATACTAGCACAGATACGCAGTATTTT
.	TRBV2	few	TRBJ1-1	CASRTTGMNTEAFF	TGTGCCAGCAGGACGACAGGCATGAACACTGAAGCTTTCTTT
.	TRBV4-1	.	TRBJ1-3	CASSQLGSGNTIYF	TGCGCCAGCAGCCAACTGGGCTCTGGAAACACCATATATTTT
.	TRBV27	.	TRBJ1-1	CASSLEFATEAFF	TGTGCCAGCAGTCTGGAGTTTGCCACTGAAGCTTTCTTT
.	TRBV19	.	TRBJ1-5	CATLQGFNQPQHF	TGTGCCACATTACAGGGTTTCAATCAGCCCCAGCATTTT